This T cell receptor beta chain originates from a study of T cell responses to AZD1222 COVID-19 vaccine. Overall study: Pooled together were second doses at about 4 or about 12 weeks.

CDR1 and CDR2 from the germline V gene are SEHNR and FQNEAQ (reference sequence). The CDR3 sequence is 17 residues long. The V and J ends lost 4 bases and 0 bases, in that order; junction bases with no gene match: 8. Of note for this clone: Its antigen is not identified.

This table comes from immunoSEQ multiplex PCR, and its TCRdb copy is limited to in-frame clones, with some not included. The data show roughly 120,000 clones, over 75% seen once. Findings of the study overall: Clonal diversity was possibly underestimated; the donors were predominantly white British and more often female.

The origin of this receptor is an adult in good health. This chain joins TRBV7-9 and TRBJ2-2, with 7 bases fitting TRBD1. Material: peripheral blood, obtained on day 0 of AZD1222 vaccination. The CDR3 bases are TGTGCCAGCAGCTATCGAAGGGGACAGCCGAACACCGGGGAGCTGTTTTTT. It is translated as CASSYRRGQPNTGELFF.